The present TCR beta chain was sequenced within a study of T cells in Graves' hyperthyroidism and ophthalmopathy. Across the whole study: The blood sample was taken at first diagnosis, before treatment began.

This clonotype appeared many times. Absence of ophthalmopathy progression within 18 months defined stable Graves' hyperthyroidism. Diagnoses used clinical symptoms, serum thyroxine and TRAb, thyroid ultrasound and orbital computed tomography. The investigators amplified TCR beta CDR3 regions from RNA transcripts. TCR CDR3 underwent first-round RT-PCR with the HTBI primer set. TCRdb re-analysed the multiplex PCR reads in MiXCR, keeping a single row per CDR3 protein. The sample consists of under 450,000 distinct CDR3 sequences, around 16% of them appearing once. Trimming took 0 bases from V and 3 from J, leaving 11 bases between them. The germline V gene encodes CDR1 GTSNPN and CDR2 SVGIG (reference sequence). The CDR3 extends over 15 amino acids.

The sequence was collected from a woman aged 18 to 35 with Graves' hyperthyroidism. V and J are TRBV30 and TRBJ2-2; D unresolved. Source material: blood. CDR3 nucleotides: TGTGCCTGGAGTGTTGGCCATTCTCACACCGGGGAGCTGTTTTTT. It is translated as CAWSVGHSHTGELFF.